This record looks at one T cell receptor (beta chain) sequence and its context. The record originates from a study of shared T cell receptors in the human thymus. Clones were sequenced by immunoSEQ multiplex PCR, and TCRdb holds only the in-frame ones, with some missing. The sample consists of 500,000 to 550,000 clones, about 84% of them appearing once. The germline CDR1 and CDR2 sequences are SGHDT and YYEEEE. This CDR3 region has 15 residues. With V trimmed by 4 bases and J by 9 bases, 10 bases remained unmatched. This sample was shared with a second study, whose subject was human thymus T cells. From that study: Corrective surgery for congenital heart defects was being performed on the healthy Finnish infants who served as donors. The thymus tissue came from resections taken during corrective heart surgery. Usage of V and J genes appeared biased in thymic and blood repertoires. Unrelated individuals were reported by related research to share highly overlapping thymic repertoires.

Sequences were obtained from thymocytes. This receptor was taken from a boy in the first two years of life with a congenital heart defect. The chain combines TRBV5-6 with TRBJ1-4; 9 positions match TRBD1. This CDR3 reads CASSQRDRDDQKLFF. The DNA for the CDR3 is TGTGCCAGCAGCCAACGGGACAGGGACGATCAAAAACTGTTTTTT.